One and the same sample provided the 9 T cell receptor beta chains below, sequenced in a study of PD-1 blockade in classical Hodgkin lymphoma. The time point is: cycle 4 day 1 (C4D1), after 6 weeks of nivolumab. Autologous stem cell transplantation was followed by relapse in every patient, and brentuximab vedotin exposure varied. Method: immunoSEQ multiplex PCR; TCRdb's copy keeps in-frame clones and lacks some. This repertoire shows around 25,000 clones, over 65% found once; its top ten account for around a fifth. The source was peripheral blood mononuclear cells (PBMCs), collected before the fourth cycle of nivolumab. These receptors originate from a human donor with classical Hodgkin lymphoma.

The chain is built from TRBV7-2 and TRBJ1-6; D unresolved. This CDR3 is built from 12 residues. Trimming stripped 1 base from V and 10 bases from J, with 5 bases between. Per the germline V gene, CDR1 is SGHTA and CDR2 is FQGNSA. The CDR3: CASSLDRSPLHF. The CDR3 nucleotides are TGTGCCAGCAGCTTAGATCGGTCACCCCTCCACTTT.

The chain's CDR3 is CASSPGKGDTQYF. The CDR3 DNA follows: TGTGCCAGCTCACCAGGGAAGGGAGATACGCAGTATTTT. The chain couples TRBV18 to TRBJ2-3, with D uncertain. The CDR3 loop spans 13 amino acids. The V end was cut by 2 bases, the J end by 5 bases, with 8 bases between. Germline loops: CDR1 KGHSH, CDR2 LQKENI.

This clone was observed a single time. The rearrangement joins TRBV6-6 to TRBJ2-3, with TRBD2 matching over 12 bases. The germline CDR1 and CDR2 sequences are MNHNY and SVGAGI (reference sequence). This CDR3 is built from 14 residues. V shed 9 bases and J 4 bases; nucleotides not matched to a gene: 5. CDR3 coding DNA: TGTGCCAGTACGACTAGCGGGGGACCAGATACGCAGTATTTT. This gives the protein CASTTSGGPDTQYF.

The gene calls are TRBV5-6 and TRBJ1-4; possible D gene TRBD1, 5 bases. Germline V CDR1 and CDR2: SGHDT, YYEEEE. CDR3 length: 15 amino acids. V was pared by 4 bases and J by 7 bases, with 17 bases between. Written as DNA, the CDR3 is TGTGCCAGCAGCCCCCGGGACCCCCTTCCTGAAAAACTGTTTTTT. Its translation is CASSPRDPLPEKLFF. Complete variable domain (other parts from reference TRBV5-6 and TRBJ1-4): DAGVTQSPTHLIKTRGQQVTLRCSPKSGHDTVSWYQQALGQGPQFIFQYYEEEERQRGNFPDRFSGHQFPNYSSELNVNALLLGDSALYLCASSPRDPLPEKLFFGSGTQLSVL.

This clone was observed a few times. The V gene is TRBV7-9, the J gene TRBJ2-7; TRBD1 matches at 9 bases. The germline V gene encodes CDR1 SEHNR and CDR2 FQNEAQ (reference sequence). The CDR3 runs to 15 residues. Trimming at V came to 7 bases and at J to 4 bases, leaving 11 bases not matched to a gene. The chain's CDR3 is CASTLGTGLGYEQYF. CDR3 sequence (DNA): TGTGCCAGCACCTTGGGGACAGGGTTAGGGTACGAGCAGTACTTC.

CDR3 residues: CASRFLAGGGSDEQYF. The CDR3 bases are TGCGCCAGCAGGTTTTTAGCGGGAGGGGGATCGGACGAGCAGTACTTC. The V call is TRBV5-1, the J call TRBJ2-7; 11 bases match TRBD2. CDR3 length: 16 residues. The germline V gene has CDR1 SGHRS and CDR2 YFSETQ. Trimming at V came to 5 bases and at J to 5 bases, leaving 12 bases not matched to a gene. Full variable domain (rest looked up from reference TRBV5-1 and TRBJ2-7): KAGVTQTPRYLIKTRGQQVTLSCSPISGHRSVSWYQQTPGQGLQFLFEYFSETQRNKGNFPGRFSGRQFSNSRSEMNVSTLELGDSALYLCASRFLAGGGSDEQYFGPGTRLTVT.

The chain has TRBV19 and TRBJ2-1; TRBD2 agrees at 7 bases. The V and J ends lost 1 base and 10 bases, in that order; junction bases with no gene match: 4. This CDR3 contains 13 residues. Germline V gives CDR1 LNHDA, CDR2 SQIVND (reference sequence). The CDR3 nucleotides are TGTGCCAGTAGTATAGGACTAGCTTACGAGCAGTTCTTC. Protein: CASSIGLAYEQFF. The full variable domain, in which reference TRBV19 and TRBJ2-1 provide the parts outside the CDR3, is DGGITQSPKYLFRKEGQNVTLSCEQNLNHDAMYWYRQDPGQGLRLIYYSQIVNDFQKGDIAEGYSVSREKKESFPLTVTSAQKNPTAFYLCASSIGLAYEQFFGPGTRLTVL.

The rearrangement uses TRBV19 and TRBJ1-2; 11 nucleotides agree with TRBD1. The CDR3 runs to 16 residues. Germline CDR1 reads LNHDA; CDR2 reads SQIVND (reference sequence). Germline trimming cut 4 bases from V and 2 bases from J; bases unmatched to any gene: 6. CDR3 in amino acids: CASSTPDRGLNYGYTF. CDR3 nucleotide sequence: TGTGCCAGTAGTACTCCGGACAGGGGGCTAAACTATGGCTACACCTTC. The full variable domain, with the rest looked up from reference TRBV19 and TRBJ1-2, is DGGITQSPKYLFRKEGQNVTLSCEQNLNHDAMYWYRQDPGQGLRLIYYSQIVNDFQKGDIAEGYSVSREKKESFPLTVTSAQKNPTAFYLCASSTPDRGLNYGYTFGSGTRLTVV.

V and J are TRBV16 and TRBJ2-7; D possibly corresponds to TRBD2 (5 bases). CDR3 length: 11 residues. Per germline, CDR1 KGHSY and CDR2 FQNENV. The V and J ends lost 6 bases and 6 bases respectively, with 9 bases between them. The DNA of the CDR3 is TGTGCCAGCAGTCTCGCGGGCGAGCAGTACTTC. Its protein product is CASSLAGEQYF.